This T cell receptor beta chain is from a study of T cell changes during pregnancy in multiple sclerosis. Repertoires were generated with immunoSEQ multiplex PCR, while TCRdb's copy carries only in-frame clones and drops some. The sample lists around 69,000 clones, about 90% seen once, with more than 2% in the top ten. Germline V gene data show CDR1 as MDHEN and CDR2 as SYDVKM. CDR3 length: 14 amino acids. The ends were cut back, 2 bases at V and 5 bases at J, with 12 bases in the middle. V is TRBV28 and J is TRBJ1-1; D call uncertain. The sequences come from peripheral blood, collected in the second trimester of pregnancy. The sequence was obtained from a female donor in good health, enrolled as a control in a pregnancy study. The CDR3 DNA is TGTGCCAGCAGTTTACGAGGAGGTTGGACTGAAGCTTTCTTT. Encoded protein: CASSLRGGWTEAFF.